This T cell receptor (beta chain) derives from a study of blood T cell repertoires in COVID-19. Study-wide background: Italy, Spain and the United States were the sources of the convalescent and acute COVID-19 samples. PBMCs, B-cell-depleted T cells, or T cells provided the cDNA or gDNA that made up the material.

The germline gives CDR1 MNHNY, CDR2 SVGAGI (reference sequence). This CDR3 is built from 14 residues. V was pared by 6 bases and J by 7 bases, with 13 bases between. In the study's own analysis: Researchers report that nucleated cell counts were estimated from reference gene primer amplification. The data were produced by immunoSEQ multiplex PCR, yet TCRdb's version contains in-frame clones alone and is incomplete. That table is the source of V, J and clone size, and D and trimming were worked out from the DNA. This table holds some 210,000 clones, around nine tenths found once. The specimen was peripheral blood. The sequence derives from a man in his 60s who had recovered from COVID-19. This sequence joins TRBV6-6 and TRBJ1-6; weak D call: TRBD1 (6 bases). CDR3 sequence: CASSSGTRNSPLHF. The DNA for the CDR3 is TGTGCCAGCAGCTCCGGGACACGAAATTCACCCCTCCACTTT.